This T cell receptor (beta chain) stems from a study of cytomegalovirus exposure and HLA in healthy donors. The study's findings and limits: Some highly shared sequence variants likely arose as a pipeline artifact. Cytomegalovirus status was reportedly diagnosed by the classifier with high sensitivity and specificity.

Use of 60 Vbeta and 13 Jbeta primers characterized the PCR. Measured with immunoSEQ multiplex PCR; TCRdb has only the in-frame clones, and not every one. This table has 90,000 or so clones, about 77% appearing once. As for this clone: What it recognizes is unknown.

The receptor comes from a male donor in good health and CMV-seropositive. The sequenced sample consisted of PBMCs.

CDR3 DNA: TGTGCCAGCAGCTTTACGGTAGTTAGCCCGGGTCAGCCCCAGCATTTT. Encoded protein: CASSFTVVSPGQPQHF. The V call is TRBV7-8, the J call TRBJ1-5; D ambiguous. Trimming removed 3 bases from V and 6 bases from J, with 18 bases in between. Germline values: CDR1 SGHVS, CDR2 FQNEAQ. CDR3 size: 16 residues. The full variable domain, rest sourced from reference TRBV7-8 and TRBJ1-5, is GAGVSQSPRYKVAKRGQDVALRCDPISGHVSLFWYQQALGQGPEFLTYFQNEAQLDKSGLPSDRFFAERPEGSVSTLKIQRTQQEDSAVYLCASSFTVVSPGQPQHFGDGTRLSIL.